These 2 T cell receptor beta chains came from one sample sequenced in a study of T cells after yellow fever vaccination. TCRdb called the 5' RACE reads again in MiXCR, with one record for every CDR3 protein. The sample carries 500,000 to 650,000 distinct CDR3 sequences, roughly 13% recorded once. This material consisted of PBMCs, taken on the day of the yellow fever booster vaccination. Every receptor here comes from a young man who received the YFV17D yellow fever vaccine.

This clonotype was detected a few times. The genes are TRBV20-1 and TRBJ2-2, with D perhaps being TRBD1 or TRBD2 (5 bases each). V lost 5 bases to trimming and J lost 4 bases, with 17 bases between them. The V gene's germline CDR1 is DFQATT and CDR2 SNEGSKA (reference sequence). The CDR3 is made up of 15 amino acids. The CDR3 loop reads CSAGGNLGATGELFF. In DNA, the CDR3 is TGCAGTGCTGGTGGAAACCTCGGGGCCACCGGGGAGCTGTTTTTT.

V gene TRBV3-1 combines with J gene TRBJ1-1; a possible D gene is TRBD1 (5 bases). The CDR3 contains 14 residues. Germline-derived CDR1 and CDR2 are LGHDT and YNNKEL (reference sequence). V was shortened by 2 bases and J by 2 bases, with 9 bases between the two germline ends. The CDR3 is CASSQKTANTEAFF. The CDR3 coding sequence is TGTGCCAGCAGCCAAAAGACAGCAAACACTGAAGCTTTCTTT.